The source of this TCR beta chain is a study of T cells in localized non-small cell lung cancer. The study's findings and limits: Increased T cell density in blood showed an association with longer overall survival. Uninvolved adjacent lung showed peak T cell clonality, exceeding tumor. There were a median roughly 60 of the top 100 tumor clones appearing in adjacent lung.

Between the trimmed V and J ends, which lost 3 bases and 6 bases, there was a span of 14 bases. The CDR3 loop spans 14 amino acids. Germline CDR1 is SEHNR and CDR2 is FQNEAQ (reference sequence). Profiling relied on immunoSEQ multiplex PCR, and the TCRdb table lists in-frame clones only, not all of them. The sample lists about 52,000 clones, around nine tenths occurring once. As for this clone: The antigen remains undetermined.

This chain links TRBV7-9 with TRBJ1-2; D possibly corresponds to TRBD1 (6 bases). The clonotype comes from a female donor with stage II lung adenocarcinoma. This specimen was PBMCs, taken before any cancer treatment. The CDR3 reads CASSFGGGPHGYTF. The CDR3 DNA reads as TGTGCCAGCAGCTTCGGCGGGGGGCCTCATGGCTACACCTTC.